The T cell receptor beta chain under discussion was sequenced for a study of CD8+ T cells in alopecia areata. RNA, once extracted, was reverse transcribed into cDNA for use as the sequencing template. The method was immunoSEQ multiplex PCR; TCRdb's version includes in-frame clones alone and lacks a portion of them. The data show about 97,000 clones, more than 35% seen once. Alopecia areata patients gave lesional scalp punch biopsies and peripheral blood samples. The study, taken as a whole, reports: Sharing of TCRs across patients appeared less clear than in mice, possibly for HLA-related reasons. Sequencing of scalp samples also includes resident alphabeta T cells from normal skin.

As regards this clone: Its antigen is unknown.

This CDR3 spans 11 amino acids. V lost 7 bases, J lost 4 bases, and 10 bases lay in between. The V gene's germline CDR1 is DFQATT and CDR2 SNEGSKA (reference sequence). The chain is built from TRBV20-1 and TRBJ2-5; D is unresolved. The clonotype originates from a human donor with alopecia areata. Sequencing input: CD4+ T cells sorted from blood. CDR3 nucleotides: TGCAGTGGAAGGAAACTAGAGACCCAGTACTTC. Translation: CSGRKLETQYF.